A single sample is the source of the 24 T cell receptor beta chains below, sequenced in a study of T cell changes during pregnancy in multiple sclerosis. Assay used: immunoSEQ multiplex PCR; TCRdb lists only in-frame clones, some missing. The table records 30,000 to 35,000 clones, 85% to 90% of them present only once. Sequences were derived from CD8+ T cells from peripheral blood mononuclear cells, sampled after pregnancy. Every receptor here comes from a female donor with multiple sclerosis, enrolled in a pregnancy study.

The chain joins TRBV9 to TRBJ2-3; D call uncertain. The CDR3 length is 13 residues. Germline V lookup: CDR1 SGDLS, CDR2 YYNGEE. The V and J ends lost 1 base and 5 bases respectively, with 8 bases between them. The CDR3 DNA follows: TGTGCCAGCAGCGTATGGGCTGGAGATACGCAGTATTTT. Amino acid sequence: CASSVWAGDTQYF.

This chain joins TRBV19 and TRBJ2-1, with 8 bases aligning to TRBD2. V lost 5 bases to trimming and J lost 9 bases; unmatched junction nucleotides: 6. The CDR3 extends over 13 amino acids. The V gene's germline CDR1 is LNHDA and CDR2 SQIVND (reference sequence). CDR3 nucleotides: TGTGCCAGTAGTTGGGGACTAGAGGCTGAGCAGTTCTTC. Amino acid sequence: CASSWGLEAEQFF.

The chain carries TRBV9 and TRBJ2-5; 12 nucleotides match TRBD2. The CDR3 has 15 residues. The ends lost 5 bases at V and 1 base at J; junction bases unmatched: 3. Germline lookup yields CDR1 SGDLS and CDR2 YYNGEE. CDR3 bases: TGTGCCAGCAGTTCTAGCGGGGGGGCCCAAGAGACCCAGTACTTC. This codes for CASSSSGGAQETQYF.

The chain recombines TRBV6-1 with TRBJ2-7; D is undetermined. The CDR3 extends over 14 amino acids. The germline V gene has CDR1 MNHNS and CDR2 SASEGT. V was pared by 2 bases and J by 5 bases, with 13 bases between. This CDR3 reads CASSERGRKNEQYF. CDR3 DNA sequence: TGTGCCAGCAGTGAACGCGGCAGAAAGAACGAGCAGTACTTC.

The V and J genes are TRBV29-1 and TRBJ2-3; D is possibly TRBD2 (6 bases). The CDR3 totals 19 residues. Germline V lookup: CDR1 SQVTM, CDR2 ANQGSEA. V dropped 1 base and J dropped 0 bases, with 23 bases sitting between them. The CDR3 loop is CSVEGLGIAEQHSTDTQYF. CDR3 sequence (DNA): TGCAGCGTTGAAGGTCTAGGGATAGCGGAGCAACATAGCACAGATACGCAGTATTTT.

The gene calls are TRBV7-3 and TRBJ2-2; D is ambiguous. Germline CDR1 is SGHTA and CDR2 is FQGTGA. The CDR3 sequence is 14 residues long. V lost 2 bases to trimming and J lost 4 bases, with 8 bases between them. The CDR3 bases are TGTGCCAGCAGCTTAGAACGAGTCACCGGGGAGCTGTTTTTT. It encodes CASSLERVTGELFF.

The chain couples TRBV6-5 to TRBJ2-6, with D uncertain. CDR1 MNHEY and CDR2 SVGAGI come from the germline V gene. Trimming removed 5 bases at V and 0 bases at J, with 5 bases between. CDR3 length equals 14 residues. The CDR3 nucleotides read TGTGCCAGCAGTGAGGTCTCTGGGGCCAACGTCCTGACTTTC. Translation: CASSEVSGANVLTF.

The chain employs TRBV6-1 and TRBJ2-7; 7 bases are a match to TRBD2. V lost 7 bases and J lost 3; bases outside the gene matches: 12. Germline CDR1 MNHNS, CDR2 SASEGT. CDR3 size: 15 residues. The CDR3 protein is CASTIIRGVDYEQYF. The CDR3 nucleotides are TGTGCCAGCACGATCATTCGGGGGGTTGACTACGAGCAGTACTTC.

The chain links TRBV19 to TRBJ1-1; no clear D gene. V was cut by 5 bases and J by 0 bases, with 7 bases left in between. Germline CDR1 LNHDA, CDR2 SQIVND (reference sequence). The CDR3 extends over 13 amino acids. The chain's CDR3 is CASSSSLNTEAFF. The CDR3 region has the DNA TGTGCCAGTAGTTCCAGTTTGAACACTGAAGCTTTCTTT.

The V gene is TRBV18, the J gene TRBJ2-7, with D perhaps TRBD2 (5 bases). V lost 6 bases and J 3 bases, leaving 18 bases between the germline ends. The CDR3 is 15 residues long. Germline CDR1 and CDR2: KGHSH and LQKENI. The CDR3 nucleotides read TGTGCCAGCTCTACTAGTCCAGAAACCATCTACGAGCAGTACTTC. Translation: CASSTSPETIYEQYF.

This sequence joins TRBV27 and TRBJ1-2, with D perhaps TRBD1 (5 bases). Germline CDR1 is MNHEY and CDR2 is SMNVEV (reference sequence). There are 13 residues in the CDR3. V lost 5 bases to trimming and J lost 3 bases, with 10 bases between them. The CDR3 coding sequence is TGTGCCAGCAGTGAGACAGCCCACTATGGCTACACCTTC. It encodes CASSETAHYGYTF.

This clone ranks as medium-sized. The genes are TRBV4-3 and TRBJ2-1, with a weak D call TRBD1 (6 bases). The ends were cut back, 3 bases at V and 1 base at J, with 13 bases in the middle. CDR1 is LGHNA and CDR2 is YSLEER in the germline V gene. This CDR3 is built from 16 residues. The CDR3 loop is CASSQGLGGSYNEQFF. The CDR3 region has the DNA TGCGCCAGCAGCCAGGGGTTAGGGGGATCCTACAATGAGCAGTTCTTC.

This clone was observed once. The V call is TRBV6-5, the J call TRBJ2-3; D uncertain. V was shortened by 10 bases and J by 2 bases, with 7 bases between the two germline ends. The germline V gene encodes CDR1 MNHEY and CDR2 SVGAGI. The CDR3 sequence is 11 residues long. DNA for the CDR3: TGTGCCACCCTGTTCACAGATACGCAGTATTTT. Residues: CATLFTDTQYF.

The genes are TRBV7-9 and TRBJ1-1, with D unclear. CDR1 and CDR2 from the germline V gene are SEHNR and FQNEAQ (reference sequence). CDR3 length: 13 residues. V was shortened by 5 bases and J by 4 bases, with 11 bases between the two germline ends. The DNA of the CDR3 is TGTGCCAGCAGCGCGGGCCAGGCCACTGAAGCTTTCTTT. Encoded protein: CASSAGQATEAFF.

The rearrangement joins TRBV27 to TRBJ1-5; tentatively, D is TRBD1 (6 bases). The CDR3 has 14 amino acids. V was clipped by 3 bases and J by 4 bases, with 10 bases between them. Germline V gene sequence: CDR1 MNHEY, CDR2 SMNVEV (reference sequence). The CDR3, as DNA: TGTGCCAGCAGTTTCGGGCAGGGGAATCAGCCCCAGCATTTT. Translating gives CASSFGQGNQPQHF.

The CDR3 region is CASSATGTGFYGYTF. In DNA form, the CDR3 reads TGTGCCAGCAGTGCGACCGGGACAGGGTTCTATGGCTACACCTTC. The chain employs TRBV6-1 and TRBJ1-2; the match to TRBD1 covers 9 bases. With 4 bases clipped from V and 4 bases from J, the junction kept 7 bases outside the gene matches. The V gene's germline CDR1 is MNHNS and CDR2 SASEGT. The CDR3 extends over 15 amino acids.

This chain joins TRBV6-1 and TRBJ1-3, with a weak D call TRBD1 (5 bases). Trimming cost V 7 bases and J 7 bases, with 14 bases left between them. The CDR3 contains 13 residues. The germline V gene has CDR1 MNHNS and CDR2 SASEGT. CDR3 sequence (DNA): TGTGCCAGCACTCAGGCGAAGGGGAACACCATATATTTT. Protein product: CASTQAKGNTIYF.

The gene calls are TRBV4-3 and TRBJ2-1; D unresolved. V gave up 1 base and J gave up 0 bases, with 13 bases separating them. The CDR3 loop spans 17 amino acids. From germline, CDR1 is LGHNA and CDR2 YSLEER. As DNA, the CDR3 is TGCGCCAGCAGCCAAGGGGTGAGGTCCAACTCCTACAATGAGCAGTTCTTC. The encoded protein is CASSQGVRSNSYNEQFF.

V is TRBV11-2 and J is TRBJ2-7; weak D call: TRBD2 (5 bases). Trimming removed 2 bases from V and 2 bases from J, with 10 bases in between. This CDR3 is 14 amino acids long. Germline V CDR1 and CDR2: SGHAT, FQNNGV. The CDR3 DNA follows: TGTGCCAGCAGCTTAAGCGGCACTACCTACGAGCAGTACTTC. Protein sequence: CASSLSGTTYEQYF.

The rearrangement uses TRBV5-6 and TRBJ2-2, with TRBD2 matching 13 bases. The germline CDR1 and CDR2 sequences are SGHDT and YYEEEE. CDR3 size: 16 residues. J was trimmed by 3 bases and V by 4 bases; bases with no gene match: 3. The CDR3 DNA follows: TGTGCCAGCAGCCCAGGGACTAGCGGGGACACCGGGGAGCTGTTTTTT. Amino acid sequence: CASSPGTSGDTGELFF.

The rearrangement joins TRBV9 to TRBJ2-3; 7 positions agree with TRBD2. This CDR3 spans 14 amino acids. The germline CDR1 and CDR2 sequences are SGDLS and YYNGEE. The V segment lost 7 bases and the J segment 2 bases; nucleotides outside the gene matches: 7. The CDR3 region is CASGGLTVTDTQYF. DNA for the CDR3: TGTGCCAGCGGGGGACTAACTGTCACAGATACGCAGTATTTT.

DNA of the CDR3: TGTGCCAGCAGCTTAGTCTCTAGTCGGGTCAGAGACTCTGGAAACACCATATATTTT. Protein: CASSLVSSRVRDSGNTIYF. The chain combines TRBV7-4 with TRBJ1-3; D not resolved. Trimming shortened V by 1 base and J by 0 bases, and 19 bases separated the two germline ends. The CDR3 sequence is 19 residues long. Germline V gene lookup returns CDR1 SGHVT and CDR2 SQSDAQ.

This CDR3 is CASSYVMAGAWETQYF. The CDR3 DNA follows: TGTGCCAGCAGTTACGTCATGGCGGGGGCTTGGGAGACCCAGTACTTC. The rearrangement uses TRBV6-6 and TRBJ2-5; D might be TRBD2 (7 bases). The V gene lost 2 bases and the J gene lost 5 bases, with 18 bases spanning the gap. The CDR3 is 16 amino acids. Germline V CDR1 and CDR2: MNHNY, SVGAGI (reference sequence).

V and J are TRBV27 and TRBJ1-6; D not certain. Germline V CDR1 and CDR2: MNHEY, SMNVEV (reference sequence). The ends were cut back, 4 bases at V and 9 bases at J, with 10 bases in the middle. The CDR3 contains 13 residues. The CDR3 DNA sequence: TGTGCCAGCAGTTCGGCAGGTAGTTCACCCCTCCACTTT. Translating it yields CASSSAGSSPLHF.